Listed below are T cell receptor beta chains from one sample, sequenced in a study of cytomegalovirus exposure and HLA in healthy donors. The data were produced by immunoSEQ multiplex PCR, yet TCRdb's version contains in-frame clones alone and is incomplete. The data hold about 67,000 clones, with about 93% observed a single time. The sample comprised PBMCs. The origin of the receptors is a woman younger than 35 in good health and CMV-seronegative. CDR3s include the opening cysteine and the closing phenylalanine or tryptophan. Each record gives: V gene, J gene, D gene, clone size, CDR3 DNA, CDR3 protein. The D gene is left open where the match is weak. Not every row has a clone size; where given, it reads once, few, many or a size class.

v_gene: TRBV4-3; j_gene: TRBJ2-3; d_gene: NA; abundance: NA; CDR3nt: TGCGCCAGCAGCCAAGACCTCCCATCGGAACTAGAGATACCAACCGACACAGATACGCAGTATTTT; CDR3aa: CASSQDLPSELEIPTDTDTQYF
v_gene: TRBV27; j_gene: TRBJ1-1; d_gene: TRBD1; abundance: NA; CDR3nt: TGTGCCAGCAGTGCACTCCCGGGACAGGGGGCTGTTGAAGCTTTCTTT; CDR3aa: CASSALPGQGAVEAFF
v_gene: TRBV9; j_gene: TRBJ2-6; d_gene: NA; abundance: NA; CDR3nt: TGTGCCAGCAGCGTAGGAGGGCTGGGGGCCAACGTCCTGACTTTC; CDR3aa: CASSVGGLGANVLTF
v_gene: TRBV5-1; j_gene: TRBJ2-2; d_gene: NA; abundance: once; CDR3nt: TGCGCCAGCAGCTTGGGACAATGGGACACCGGGGAGCTGTTTTTT; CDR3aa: CASSLGQWDTGELFF
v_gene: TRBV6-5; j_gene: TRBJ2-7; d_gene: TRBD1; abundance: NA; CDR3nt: TGTGCCAGCAGAGCCCGGGACAGGGCTTACGAGCAGTACTTC; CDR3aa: CASRARDRAYEQYF
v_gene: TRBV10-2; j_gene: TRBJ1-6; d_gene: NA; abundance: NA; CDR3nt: TGCGCCAGCTTTTCAGGGCGGACAGATAATTCACCCCTCCACTTT; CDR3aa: CASFSGRTDNSPLHF
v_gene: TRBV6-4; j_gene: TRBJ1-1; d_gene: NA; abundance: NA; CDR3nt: TGTGCCAGCAGACGCCAGGGCCTGGCGCCTGAAGCTTTCTTT; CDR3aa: CASRRQGLAPEAFF
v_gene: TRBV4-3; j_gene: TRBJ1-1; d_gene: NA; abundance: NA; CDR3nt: TGCGCCAACCCCCGGAGGGCTGAAGCTTTCTTT; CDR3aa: CANPRRAEAFF
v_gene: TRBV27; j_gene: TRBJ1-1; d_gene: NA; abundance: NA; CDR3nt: TGTGCCAGCAGTTTATACTATATGACAGCTAACACTGAAGCTTTCTTT; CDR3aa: CASSLYYMTANTEAFF
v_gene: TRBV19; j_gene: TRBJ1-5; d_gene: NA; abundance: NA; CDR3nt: TGTGCCAGTAGACAAGGGGAATTTGTACGCAATCAGCCCCAGCATTTT; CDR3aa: CASRQGEFVRNQPQHF
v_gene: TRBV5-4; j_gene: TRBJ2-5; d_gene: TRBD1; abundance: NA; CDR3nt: TGTGCCAGCAGCCGGGGGACAGGGGGCTTGGAGACCCAGTACTTC; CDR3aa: CASSRGTGGLETQYF
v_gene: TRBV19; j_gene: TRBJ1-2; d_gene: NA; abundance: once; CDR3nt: TGTGCCAGTAGTATTGAGACACTCTATGGCTACACCTTC; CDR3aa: CASSIETLYGYTF
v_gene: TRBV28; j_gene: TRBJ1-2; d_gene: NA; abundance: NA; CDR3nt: TGTGCCAGCAGTCGTAACTATGGCTACACCTTC; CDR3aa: CASSRNYGYTF
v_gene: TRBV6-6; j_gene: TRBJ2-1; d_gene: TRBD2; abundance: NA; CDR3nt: TGTGCCAGCAGTAAGCAGCTAGCGGGGGGGCGCGATGAGCAGTTCTTC; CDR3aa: CASSKQLAGGRDEQFF
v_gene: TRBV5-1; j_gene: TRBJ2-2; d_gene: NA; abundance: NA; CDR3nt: TGCGCCAGCAGCTTACGGGGTAGTCCAAACACCGGGGAGCTGTTTTTT; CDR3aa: CASSLRGSPNTGELFF
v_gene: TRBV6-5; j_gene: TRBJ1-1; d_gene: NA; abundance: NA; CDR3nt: TGTGCCAGCAGTTTTGCAGATACGAACACTGAAGCTTTCTTT; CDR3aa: CASSFADTNTEAFF
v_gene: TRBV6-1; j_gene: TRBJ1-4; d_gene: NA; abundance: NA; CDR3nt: TGTGCCAGCAGTGAATATAGGGACAACGAAAAACTGTTTTTT; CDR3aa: CASSEYRDNEKLFF
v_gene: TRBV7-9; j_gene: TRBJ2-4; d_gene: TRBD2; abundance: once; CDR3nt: TGTGCCAGCAGCTTAGCCGGGGGGGGGAACATTCAGTACTTC; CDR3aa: CASSLAGGGNIQYF
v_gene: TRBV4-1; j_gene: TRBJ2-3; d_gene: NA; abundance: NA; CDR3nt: TGCGCCAGCAGCCTACAAGGGACAAGACATAGCACAGATACGCAGTATTTT; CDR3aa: CASSLQGTRHSTDTQYF
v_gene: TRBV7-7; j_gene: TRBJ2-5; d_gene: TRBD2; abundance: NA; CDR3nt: TGTGCTAGCAGCATAGCGGGGGGTACCTCCGGAGAGACCCAGTACTTC; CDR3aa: CASSIAGGTSGETQYF
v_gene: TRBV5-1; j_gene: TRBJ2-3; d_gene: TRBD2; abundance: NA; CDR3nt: TGCGCCAGCAGCTCCGGGACTAGCGGAACAGATACGCAGTATTTT; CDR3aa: CASSSGTSGTDTQYF
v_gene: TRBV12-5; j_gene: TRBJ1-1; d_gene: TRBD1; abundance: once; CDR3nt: TGTGCTAGTGGTCGATTTGGACAGGGGAACACTGAAGCTTTCTTT; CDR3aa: CASGRFGQGNTEAFF
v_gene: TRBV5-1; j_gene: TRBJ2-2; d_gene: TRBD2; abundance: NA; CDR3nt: TGCGCCAGCAGCTTTACGGGGGGGATGAACACCGGGGAGCTGTTTTTT; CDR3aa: CASSFTGGMNTGELFF
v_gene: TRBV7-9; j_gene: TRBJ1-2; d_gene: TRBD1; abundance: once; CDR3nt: TGTGCCAGCAGCTTCACAGGGGACTCGGGGGATGGCTACACCTTC; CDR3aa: CASSFTGDSGDGYTF
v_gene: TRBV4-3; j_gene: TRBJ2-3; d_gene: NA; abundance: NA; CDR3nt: TGCGCCAGCAGCCGGGGCAGTTCCACAGATACGCAGTATTTT; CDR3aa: CASSRGSSTDTQYF
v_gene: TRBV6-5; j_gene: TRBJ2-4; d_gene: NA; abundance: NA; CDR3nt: TGTGCCAGCAGTTCCCGGGAAGGCTTGAGTGAGTACTTC; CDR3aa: CASSSREGLSEYF
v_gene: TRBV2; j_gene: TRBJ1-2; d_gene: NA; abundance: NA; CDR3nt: TGTGCCAGCAGCCTAGGGGTGGTCTATGGCTACACCTTC; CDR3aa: CASSLGVVYGYTF
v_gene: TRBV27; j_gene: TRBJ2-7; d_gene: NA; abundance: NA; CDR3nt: TGTGCCAGCAGTTTTCTCGTCGGAGCTCGAAGGCCAGACTACGAGCAGTACTTC; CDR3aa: CASSFLVGARRPDYEQYF
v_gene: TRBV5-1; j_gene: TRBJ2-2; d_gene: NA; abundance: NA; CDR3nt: TGCGCCAGCAGCTCAACCGGGACACCTAACACCGGGGAGCTGTTTTTT; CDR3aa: CASSSTGTPNTGELFF
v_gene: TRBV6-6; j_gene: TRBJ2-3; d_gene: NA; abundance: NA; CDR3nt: TGTGCCAGCAGTTTGCTAGGGGTGACAGATACGCAGTATTTT; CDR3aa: CASSLLGVTDTQYF
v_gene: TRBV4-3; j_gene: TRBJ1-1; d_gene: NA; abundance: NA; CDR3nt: TGCGCCAGCAGCCAAGGTATTTCCTCAGGTATACTCGAAGCTTTCTTT; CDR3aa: CASSQGISSGILEAFF
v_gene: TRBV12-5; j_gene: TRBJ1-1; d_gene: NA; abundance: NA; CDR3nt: TGTGCTAGTGGTTTGGGAATAGGACTCGAAGCTTTCTTT; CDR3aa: CASGLGIGLEAFF
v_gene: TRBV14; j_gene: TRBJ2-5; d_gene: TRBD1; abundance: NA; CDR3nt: TGTGCCAGCAGCCCTAACGGACAGGCCTTGGGAGAGACCCAGTACTTC; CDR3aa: CASSPNGQALGETQYF
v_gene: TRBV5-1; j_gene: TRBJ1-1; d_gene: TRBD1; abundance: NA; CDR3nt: TGCGCCAGCAGCCCTGGGACAGCCCCTGAAGCTTTCTTT; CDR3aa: CASSPGTAPEAFF
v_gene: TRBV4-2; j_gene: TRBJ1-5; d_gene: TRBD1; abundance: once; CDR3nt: TGTGCCAGCAGCCATACACACCGGGACAGGGGTCAGCCCCAGCATTTT; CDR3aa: CASSHTHRDRGQPQHF
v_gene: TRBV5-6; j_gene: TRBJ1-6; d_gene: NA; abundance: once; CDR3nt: TGTGCCAGCAGCTTGGGGACAGCCTATAATTCACCCCTCCACTTT; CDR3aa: CASSLGTAYNSPLHF
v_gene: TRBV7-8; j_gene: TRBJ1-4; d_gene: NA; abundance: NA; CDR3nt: TGTGCCAGCAGCGCAACAACCAGGGGAGGGAACGAAAAACTGTTTTTT; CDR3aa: CASSATTRGGNEKLFF
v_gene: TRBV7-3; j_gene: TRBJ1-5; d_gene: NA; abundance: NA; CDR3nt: TGTGCCAGCAGCTTAGGAGTAGGCAATCAGCCCCAGCATTTT; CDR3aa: CASSLGVGNQPQHF
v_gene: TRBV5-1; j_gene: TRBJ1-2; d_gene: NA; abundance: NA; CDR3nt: TGCGCCAGCAGCCTACAGACAGTGAACTATGGCTACACCTTC; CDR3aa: CASSLQTVNYGYTF
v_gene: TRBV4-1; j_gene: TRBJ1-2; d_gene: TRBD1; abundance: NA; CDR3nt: TGCGCCAGCAGCCCAAGATTCAGGGGGCGCGATGGCTACACCTTC; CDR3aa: CASSPRFRGRDGYTF
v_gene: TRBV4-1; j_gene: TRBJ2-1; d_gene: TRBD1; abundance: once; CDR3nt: TGCGCCAGCAGCCAAACCCCGGGACAGGGGGCGTACAATGAGCAGTTCTTC; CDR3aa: CASSQTPGQGAYNEQFF
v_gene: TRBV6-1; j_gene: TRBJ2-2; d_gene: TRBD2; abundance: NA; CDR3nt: TGTGCCAGCAGTGATGTTGCTAGCGGGGGGACCGGGGAGCTGTTTTTT; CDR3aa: CASSDVASGGTGELFF
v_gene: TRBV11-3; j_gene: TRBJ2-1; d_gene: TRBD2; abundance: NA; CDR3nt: TGTGCCAGCAGCCACTCGCGCCTAGCGGGGGGAACGGCTTCGGTTGAGCAGTTCTTC; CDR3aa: CASSHSRLAGGTASVEQFF
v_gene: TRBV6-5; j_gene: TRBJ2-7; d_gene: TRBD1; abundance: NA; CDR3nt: TGTGCCAGCAGTCTAGACAGGGGGCGTTACGAGCAGTACTTC; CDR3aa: CASSLDRGRYEQYF
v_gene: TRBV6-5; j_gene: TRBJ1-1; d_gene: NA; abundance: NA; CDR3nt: TGTGCCAGCAGTATAGACCGAGGAAACACTGAAGCTTTCTTT; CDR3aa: CASSIDRGNTEAFF
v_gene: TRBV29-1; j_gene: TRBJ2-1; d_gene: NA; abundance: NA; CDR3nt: TGCAGCGCCGTAACAAACAATGAGCAGTTCTTC; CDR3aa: CSAVTNNEQFF